Following are 10 T cell receptor beta chains from one sample sequenced in a study of OX40 agonist ivuxolimab in advanced cancers. Measured with immunoSEQ multiplex PCR; TCRdb has only the in-frame clones, and not every one. This sample has about 46,000 clones, with roughly 86% found just once. Sequencing used CD4+ or CD8+ T cells sorted from blood, obtained in a trial of the OX40 agonist ivuxolimab. The receptors shown here come from an adult with an advanced solid tumor such as melanoma, head and neck, liver or kidney cancer.

This chain connects TRBV9 to TRBJ2-7; possible D gene TRBD2, 6 bases. Trimming pared 0 bases from V and 5 bases from J, leaving 9 bases between. The CDR3 consists of 13 residues. Germline V CDR1 and CDR2: SGDLS, YYNGEE. CDR3 protein: CASSVVGGNEQYF. CDR3 DNA: TGTGCCAGCAGCGTAGTAGGAGGGAACGAGCAGTACTTC.

The chain combines TRBV7-2 with TRBJ2-1, with TRBD1 matching 7 bases. Per the germline V gene, CDR1 is SGHTA and CDR2 is FQGNSA. V lost 5 bases and J lost 12; bases outside the gene matches: 7. The CDR3 loop spans 12 amino acids. In DNA, the CDR3 is TGTGCCAGCAGCCCACTCGGGACAGTGCAGTTCTTC. Residues: CASSPLGTVQFF.

The CDR3 reads CASTLGTAEAFF. CDR3 sequence (DNA): TGTGCCAGTACCCTGGGGACGGCTGAAGCTTTCTTT. The rearrangement uses TRBV19 and TRBJ1-1, with D perhaps TRBD1 (5 bases). Trimming cost V 7 bases and J 6 bases, with 12 bases left between them. This CDR3 is built from 12 residues. Germline CDR1 and CDR2: LNHDA and SQIVND (reference sequence).

The chain couples TRBV9 to TRBJ2-7; 8 bases are a match to TRBD1. Germline CDR1 is SGDLS and CDR2 is YYNGEE. V lost 0 bases to trimming and J lost 4 bases; unmatched junction nucleotides: 6. There are 15 residues in the CDR3. The CDR3 nucleotides are TGTGCCAGCAGCGTAGGGGGCAGGGGGCTATACGAGCAGTACTTC. It encodes CASSVGGRGLYEQYF. Using reference TRBV9 and TRBJ2-7 for the parts outside the CDR3, the full variable domain is DSGVTQTPKHLITATGQRVTLRCSPRSGDLSVYWYQQSLDQGLQFLIQYYNGEERAKGNILERFSAQQFPDLHSELNLSSLELGDSALYFCASSVGGRGLYEQYFGPGTRLTVT.

The chain links TRBV2 to TRBJ2-7, with 11 positions matching TRBD2. The trim removed 3 bases at V and 0 bases at J, leaving 19 bases unmatched. This CDR3 has 21 amino acids. The germline V gene encodes CDR1 SNHLY and CDR2 FYNNEI. The CDR3 bases are TGTGCCAGCAGTGATTGGCGGGTTTGGACAGGAACTAGCGGGAGCTCCTACGAGCAGTACTTC. Translating gives CASSDWRVWTGTSGSSYEQYF.

This clone has a handful of counts. V and J are TRBV9 and TRBJ2-7; no clear D. Germline V gene lookup returns CDR1 SGDLS and CDR2 YYNGEE. The CDR3 has 14 residues. Trimming pared 4 bases from V and 2 bases from J, leaving 13 bases between. The CDR3 DNA sequence: TGTGCCAGCAGCCCCCGTAAGGGTCCCTACGAGCAGTACTTC. This translates into CASSPRKGPYEQYF.

The rearrangement links TRBV6-5 to TRBJ2-7; D is unclear. The V end lost 0 bases, the J end lost 3 bases, and 12 bases lay between the germline ends. CDR3 length: 15 amino acids. Germline V CDR1 and CDR2: MNHEY, SVGAGI. As DNA, the CDR3 is TGTGCCAGCAGTTACTCTCGGGTCACCATCTACGAGCAGTACTTC. Its protein product is CASSYSRVTIYEQYF.

This clone has only one observation. The chain recombines TRBV30 with TRBJ1-3; 11 bases map to TRBD1. Germline V gives CDR1 GTSNPN, CDR2 SVGIG (reference sequence). This CDR3 comprises 15 residues. The junction had 7 bases not matched to a gene; V was cut back by 7 bases and J by 2 bases. CDR3 DNA: TGTGCCTTCTCGGACAGGGGGCGCGCTGGAAACACCATATATTTT. Its protein product is CAFSDRGRAGNTIYF.

The rearrangement links TRBV28 to TRBJ1-2, with D hard to call. The V and J ends lost 4 bases and 3 bases respectively, with 12 bases between them. This CDR3 has 14 residues. The germline V gene encodes CDR1 MDHEN and CDR2 SYDVKM. In nucleotides, the CDR3 is TGTGCCAGCAGTTCCCCCCGCACGTACTATGGCTACACCTTC. This codes for CASSSPRTYYGYTF.

V and J are TRBV15 and TRBJ1-2; a weak D match, TRBD1 (6 bases). Germline-derived CDR1 and CDR2 are LNHNV and YYDKDF (reference sequence). The CDR3 loop spans 16 amino acids. V shed 1 base and J shed 0 bases, with 12 bases lying between them. CDR3 sequence: CATSRGTAYTNYGYTF. CDR3 DNA: TGTGCCACCAGCAGAGGGACAGCATATACTAACTATGGCTACACCTTC.